This T cell receptor (beta chain) was obtained from a study of blood T cells in healthy people across ages. The second PCR ran about 7 to 12 cycles with a sample-barcoded 5' primer and J-beta primers. Each sample yielded at least 3 million CDR3-containing paired-end reads. TCRdb used MiXCR to reprocess the 5' RACE reads, holding one entry per CDR3 protein. The sample yields some 700,000 distinct CDR3 sequences, roughly two fifths seen once. In regard to this clonotype: Its antigen is currently unknown.

Study-wide points: Naive and antigen-experienced cells were not separated, limiting conclusive comparison. Strongly correlated with naive T cell percentage was TCR beta diversity. Possibly confounding the expanded clonotype changes was the fact that donor CMV status was unknown.

The CDR3 covers 18 residues. From germline, CDR1 is SGHTA and CDR2 FQGNSA. The chain combines TRBV7-2 with TRBJ2-5, with 8 positions matching TRBD1. The J call may be faulty, since TRBJ2-7 better matches the DNA end. The specimen was blood. This TCR was sampled from a woman in her sixties in good health. Here the CDR3 DNA reads TGTACCAGCAGCCCAGAGGACAGGGTGACGTTTAACTTATTCGAGCAGTACTTC. Protein: CTSSPEDRVTFNLFEQYF.